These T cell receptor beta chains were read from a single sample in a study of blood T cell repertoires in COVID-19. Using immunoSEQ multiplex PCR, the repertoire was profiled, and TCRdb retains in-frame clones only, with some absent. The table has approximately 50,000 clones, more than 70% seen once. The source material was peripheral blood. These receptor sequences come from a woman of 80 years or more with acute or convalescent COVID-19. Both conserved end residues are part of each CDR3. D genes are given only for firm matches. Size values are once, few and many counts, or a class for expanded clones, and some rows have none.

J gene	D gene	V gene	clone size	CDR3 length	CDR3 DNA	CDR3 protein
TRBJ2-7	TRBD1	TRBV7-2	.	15	TGTGCCAGCAGCTATTACAGGGGATGGGGCTACGAGCAGTACTTC	CASSYYRGWGYEQYF
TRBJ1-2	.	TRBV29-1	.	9	TGCAGCGTTACAGAGGGCTACACCTTC	CSVTEGYTF
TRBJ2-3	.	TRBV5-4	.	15	TGTGCCAGCAGCACGTTGCCCGCCTACACAGATACGCAGTATTTT	CASSTLPAYTDTQYF
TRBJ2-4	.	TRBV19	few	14	TGTGCCAGTGAACCCGGGACAACTAAAAACATTCAGTACTTC	CASEPGTTKNIQYF
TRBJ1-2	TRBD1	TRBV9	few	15	TGTGCCAGCAGCGTAGATCCAGGGGGAAGGGGCGGCTACACCTTC	CASSVDPGGRGGYTF
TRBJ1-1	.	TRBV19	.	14	TGTGCCAGTAGTATCTGGGGGGAAAACACTGAAGCTTTCTTT	CASSIWGENTEAFF
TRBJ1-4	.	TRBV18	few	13	TGTGCCAGCTCACCTGATGCGAATGAAAAACTGTTTTTT	CASSPDANEKLFF
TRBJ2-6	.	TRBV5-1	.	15	TGCGCCAGCAGCTTGGATGGGCCTGGGGCCAACGTCCTGACTTTC	CASSLDGPGANVLTF
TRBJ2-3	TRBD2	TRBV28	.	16	TGTGCCAGCAGCACGCGACTAGCGGGGGCGATAGATACGCAGTATTTT	CASSTRLAGAIDTQYF
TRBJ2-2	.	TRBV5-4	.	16	TGTGCCAGCAGCTTGAGAGCTAGCCTTAGGACCGGGGAGCTGTTTTTT	CASSLRASLRTGELFF
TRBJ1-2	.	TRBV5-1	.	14	TGCGCCAGCAGCTTGGGGCAGGCCAACTATGGCTACACCTTC	CASSLGQANYGYTF
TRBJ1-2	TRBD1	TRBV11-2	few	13	TGTGCCAGCAGCTTAGGGACAGGGGATGGCTACACCTTC	CASSLGTGDGYTF
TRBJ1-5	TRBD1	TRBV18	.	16	TGTGCCAGCTCACAGGGTCGGACAGGGGCTGGGCAGCCCCAGCATTTT	CASSQGRTGAGQPQHF
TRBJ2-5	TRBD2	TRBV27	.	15	TGTGCCAGCAGTTTAAATACGGGAGGGATGGGGACCCAGTACTTC	CASSLNTGGMGTQYF
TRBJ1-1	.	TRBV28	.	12	TGTGCCAGCAGTTTGGGGGGGAGTGAAGCTTTCTTT	CASSLGGSEAFF
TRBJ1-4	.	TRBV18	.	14	TGTGCCAGCTCAGCCAGTACAACTAATGAAAAACTGTTTTTT	CASSASTTNEKLFF
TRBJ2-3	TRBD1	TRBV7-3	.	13	TGTGCCAGTGGACAGGGGACCACAGATACGCAGTATTTT	CASGQGTTDTQYF
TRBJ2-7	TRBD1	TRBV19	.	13	TGTGCCAGTAAGGGGGCGAGCTCCTACGAGCAGTACTTC	CASKGASSYEQYF
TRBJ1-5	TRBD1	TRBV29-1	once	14	TGCAGCGTAGGGACAGGGGGCGGCAATCAGCCCCAGCATTTT	CSVGTGGGNQPQHF
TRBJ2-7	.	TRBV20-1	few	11	TGCAGTACAAATTCTGGGCACGAGCAGTACTTC	CSTNSGHEQYF
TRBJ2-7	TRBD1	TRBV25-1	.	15	TGTGCCAGCAGTGGGCGGGACAGGAGCTCCTACGAGCAGTACTTC	CASSGRDRSSYEQYF
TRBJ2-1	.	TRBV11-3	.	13	TGTGCCAGCAGCCGTACCAGGGACAATGAGCAGTTCTTC	CASSRTRDNEQFF
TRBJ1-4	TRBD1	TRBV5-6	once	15	TGTGCCAGCAGCTTGAGGACAGGATCTAATGAAAAACTGTTTTTT	CASSLRTGSNEKLFF